Listed here are 12 T cell receptor beta chains from one sample, sequenced in a study of T cells expressing NK-cell markers. TCRdb re-called the 5' RACE reads and gives one entry per CDR3 protein, without DNA. The record lists about half a million distinct CDR3 sequences, of which the ten most abundant hold 1.4%. The sample was blood T cells: a sorted CD56 or NKG2C T cell subset, CD4+ or CD8+ T cells, or bulk PBMC T cells (not recorded which). These receptors were taken from a woman between 45 and 65 years old in good health.

The gene calls are TRBV28 and TRBJ1-3. Looked up from germline, CDR1 is MDHEN and CDR2 is SYDVKM. The CDR3 length is 11 residues. This CDR3 is CASSSDPTIYF.

This chain joins TRBV12-3 or TRBV12-4 and TRBJ2-2; TCRdb gives TRBD2 as the D gene, but with no DNA this cannot be confirmed. This CDR3 region has 18 residues. The CDR3 here is CASSLSAVAGGFPGELFF.

This chain links TRBV12-3 or TRBV12-4 with TRBJ2-1; TCRdb designates TRBD1, a call that cannot be tested without DNA. The CDR3 runs 16 residues. The CDR3 loop is CASSRPGRDRDNEQFF.

The gene calls are TRBV5-4 and TRBJ2-1; TCRdb calls TRBD2, which cannot be checked without DNA. The CDR3 runs to 15 residues. Germline V gene lookup returns CDR1 SGHNT and CDR2 YYREEE (reference sequence). This CDR3 is CASSPGTSPNNEQFF.

The rearrangement joins TRBV15 to TRBJ2-5; there is no DNA to check the TCRdb D call of TRBD2. The CDR3 runs 16 residues. Looked up from germline, CDR1 is LNHNV and CDR2 is YYDKDF (reference sequence). The CDR3 loop is CATSRDGQSRLSTQYF. Variable domain in full (rest from reference TRBV15 and TRBJ2-5): DAMVIQNPRYQVTQFGKPVTLSCSQTLNHNVMYWYQQKSSQAPKLLFHYYDKDFNNEADTPDNFQSRRPNTSFCFLDIRSPGLGDTAMYLCATSRDGQSRLSTQYFGPGTRLLVL.

CDR3 amino acids: CSASTVWGRAGNEQFF. The V and J genes are TRBV20-1 and TRBJ2-1; the D call of TRBD2 rests on TCRdb alone, since no DNA is present to check it. CDR1 and CDR2 from the germline V gene are DFQATT and SNEGSKA (reference sequence). This CDR3 is 16 amino acids long.

The CDR3 here is CASSVGQGGVWEQFF. The gene calls are TRBV9 and TRBJ2-1; as DNA is missing, the TRBD1 call by TCRdb cannot be tested. The CDR3 contains 15 residues. Germline V gives CDR1 SGDLS, CDR2 YYNGEE.

This chain connects TRBV24-1 to TRBJ2-1; TCRdb outputs TRBD1, but without DNA this stays unchecked. The germline V gene has CDR1 KGHDR and CDR2 SFDVKD. The CDR3 runs to 14 residues. The CDR3: CATSDLRGGDEQFF.

The gene calls are TRBV2 and TRBJ2-3; TCRdb lists TRBD1, though no DNA is available to test this call. Germline V gene sequence: CDR1 SNHLY, CDR2 FYNNEI. The CDR3 contains 14 residues. The CDR3 reads CAKDRDLGTDTQYF.

J is TRBJ1-1 and V is TRBV15. Germline-derived CDR1 and CDR2 are LNHNV and YYDKDF (reference sequence). This CDR3 is 14 amino acids long. The CDR3 sequence: CATSRDRTLTEAFF.

This chain links TRBV2 with TRBJ2-3; TCRdb lists TRBD2, though no DNA is available to test this call. Germline loops: CDR1 SNHLY, CDR2 FYNNEI. The length of the CDR3 is 16 residues. The CDR3 sequence: CASSESPGTSTDTQYF. Full variable domain (remainder filled in from reference TRBV2 and TRBJ2-3): EPEVTQTPSHQVTQMGQEVILRCVPISNHLYFYWYRQILGQKVEFLVSFYNNEISEKSEIFDDQFSVERPDGSNFTLKIRSTKLEDSAMYFCASSESPGTSTDTQYFGPGTRLTVL.

The rearrangement links TRBV12-3 or TRBV12-4 to TRBJ1-5. This CDR3 comprises 14 residues. CDR3 region: CASSFLRGGQPQHF.